Listed below are T cell receptor beta chains from one sample, sequenced in a study of blood T cells in healthy people across ages. From the 5' RACE reads, TCRdb called clonotypes with MiXCR, one entry per CDR3 protein. The table records about a million distinct CDR3 sequences, about two fifths of them present only once. Sequencing was done on a sample of blood. These receptors were obtained from a man between 18 and 29 years old in good health. Each CDR3 is given with its conserved first and last residue. Each record gives: clone size, J gene, D gene, V gene, CDR3 length, CDR3 protein, CDR3 DNA. A D gene is named only where the DNA matches it firmly. A row's size may be missing; if present it is once, few, many or a size class.

. | TRBJ1-1 | TRBD1 | TRBV5-1 | 13 | CASSTGQALGAFF | TGCGCCAGCAGCACGGGACAGGCGCTGGGAGCTTTCTTT
. | TRBJ2-5 | . | TRBV5-1 | 12 | CASNYSQETQYF | TGCGCCAGCAACTACAGTCAAGAGACCCAGTACTTC
. | TRBJ1-1 | TRBD1 | TRBV6-2/TRBV6-3 | 15 | CASSFGQGKGAKAFF | TGTGCCAGCAGTTTCGGGCAGGGGAAGGGGGCGAAAGCTTTCTTT
. | TRBJ1-3 | . | TRBV12-3/TRBV12-4 | 15 | CASSPPQSSGNTIYF | TGTGCCAGCAGCCCACCCCAGAGCTCTGGAAACACCATATATTTT
. | TRBJ1-2 | . | TRBV30 | 15 | CAWVHEDAYSYGYTF | TGTGCCTGGGTCCACGAGGACGCCTATAGCTATGGCTACACCTTC
few | TRBJ2-1 | TRBD2 | TRBV5-1 | 15 | CASSLVAGDGGEQFF | TGCGCCAGCAGCTTAGTAGCGGGGGATGGTGGTGAGCAGTTCTTC
. | TRBJ1-1 | . | TRBV6-1 | 16 | CASIKWGLVPDTEAFF | TGTGCCAGCATTAAATGGGGACTCGTCCCGGACACTGAAGCTTTCTTT
. | TRBJ1-1 | TRBD1 | TRBV6-2/TRBV6-3 | 15 | CASSYSGQGRSEAFF | TGTGCCAGCAGTTACTCAGGACAGGGGAGGTCTGAAGCTTTCTTT
. | TRBJ1-4 | . | TRBV20-1 | 14 | CSAAPSGANEKLFF | TGCAGTGCTGCCCCGTCAGGGGCTAATGAAAAACTGTTTTTT
many | TRBJ2-5 | . | TRBV20-1 | 13 | CSARDQWRETQYF | TGCAGTGCTAGAGATCAGTGGCGAGAGACCCAGTACTTC
. | TRBJ2-7 | . | TRBV6-2/TRBV6-3 | 15 | CASSTRDKTPCEQYF | TGTGCCAGCAGCACCCGGGACAAAACACCCTGCGAGCAGTACTTC
. | TRBJ2-3 | TRBD1 | TRBV4-1 | 16 | CASSQYRGRSTDTQYF | TGCGCCAGCAGCCAGTACAGGGGCCGTAGCACAGATACGCAGTATTTT
once | TRBJ2-2 | . | TRBV6-6 | 13 | CASSSYSPGELFF | TGTGCCAGCAGTTCCTATAGCCCCGGGGAGCTGTTTTTT
. | TRBJ2-3 | . | TRBV25-1 | 13 | CASSGQATDTQYF | TGTGCCAGCAGTGGGCAAGCCACAGATACGCAGTATTTT
. | TRBJ1-5 | . | TRBV27 | 16 | CAGSLSAGDKGQPQHF | TGTGCCGGCAGTTTATCTGCAGGGGATAAGGGTCAGCCCCAGCATTTT
. | TRBJ1-1 | TRBD1 | TRBV2 | 15 | CASSDVGQGLTEAFF | TGTGCCAGCAGTGACGTTGGACAGGGGCTCACTGAAGCTTTCTTT
few | TRBJ2-3 | TRBD2 | TRBV7-2 | 15 | CASSLLWRESYTQYF | TGTGCCAGCAGCTTATTGTGGCGGGAGAGCTATACGCAGTATTTT
few | TRBJ1-1 | TRBD1 | TRBV13 | 13 | CASSLRGRTEAFF | TGTGCCAGCAGCCTCAGGGGGCGCACTGAAGCTTTCTTT